What follows is one TCR beta chain and its context. No antigen is known for it. With 60 Vbeta and 13 Jbeta primers, the PCR was carried out. Using immunoSEQ multiplex PCR, the repertoire was profiled, and TCRdb retains in-frame clones only, with some absent. The sample includes around 150,000 clones, approximately 80% of them seen just once. The data were taken from a study of cytomegalovirus exposure and HLA in healthy donors. Study-wide results and caveats: In vitro data verified a few CMV-associated chains as specific for CMV antigens. An observed cluster of highly shared sequence variants was recorded as a likely sequencing artifact. Common viral pathogens were later found to be apparently linked to several of the most significant clusters.

Sequences were obtained from PBMCs. The clonotype was recovered from a woman aged 40 to 50 in good health and CMV-seronegative.

CDR3: CAIGRETGEKLFF. CDR3 DNA sequence: TGTGCCATCGGTCGGGAGACGGGGGAAAAACTGTTTTTT. The chain uses TRBV10-3 and TRBJ1-4; D is unclear. CDR3 length equals 13 residues. CDR1 is ENHRY, CDR2 SYGVKD, per germline. Deletions cut 8 bases from V and 8 bases from J, with 15 bases between.